These 19 T cell receptor beta chains came from one sample sequenced in a study of sequential checkpoint blockade in melanoma (dated by TCRdb to the late 2010s). Library generation was performed with the immunoSEQ multiplex PCR assay. Not all clones reach the TCRdb copy of this immuneACCESS table, which keeps in-frame sequences only. Checked studies attribute under half of the gap to unresolved V genes and leave the rest unexplained. Present in this sample are about 17,000 clones, around 69% of which were seen just once. The top ten clonotypes cover approximately 20% of the sample. The sample's treatment or condition label, in plain terms: randomized to nivolumab then ipilimumab (arm A) or the reverse (arm B). This specimen was CD8+ T cells sorted from blood (inferred from file names), taken from a patient given nivolumab and ipilimumab in sequence. These TCRs come from a human donor with melanoma.

The V call is TRBV4-2, the J call TRBJ2-1, with 8 nucleotides matching TRBD2. This CDR3 is 16 amino acids long. CDR1 and CDR2 from the germline V gene are LGHNA and YNFKEQ. After removal of 5 bases from V and 5 bases from J, the junction contained 11 bases not matched to a gene. In nucleotides, the CDR3 is TGTGCCAGCAGCGTCACTATACTAGCGGCGAACAATGAGCAGTTCTTC. Its translation is CASSVTILAANNEQFF.

V usage is TRBV6-5 and J usage is TRBJ1-2; 7 positions agree with TRBD1. J was trimmed by 8 bases and V by 0 bases; bases with no gene match: 6. This CDR3 spans 14 amino acids. Germline lookup yields CDR1 MNHEY and CDR2 SVGAGI. The CDR3 here is CASSYSEGAWGYTF. The DNA of the CDR3 is TGTGCCAGCAGTTACTCGGAGGGGGCATGGGGCTACACCTTC.

The rearrangement links TRBV2 to TRBJ1-1; a weak D match, TRBD1 (5 bases). This CDR3 is built from 13 residues. Germline CDR1 and CDR2: SNHLY and FYNNEI. Trimming took off 10 bases at V and 1 base at J, with 13 bases between the two ends. CDR3 bases: TGTGCCATCCTCGACAGACCGAACACTGAAGCTTTCTTT. Translation: CAILDRPNTEAFF. Supplemented by reference TRBV2 and TRBJ1-1, the full variable domain reads EPEVTQTPSHQVTQMGQEVILRCVPISNHLYFYWYRQILGQKVEFLVSFYNNEISEKSEIFDDQFSVERPDGSNFTLKIRSTKLEDSAMYFCAILDRPNTEAFFGQGTRLTVV.

V usage is TRBV7-2 and J usage is TRBJ1-2; 7 bases line up with TRBD1. V was pared by 5 bases and J by 5 bases, with 14 bases of the junction left unmatched. This CDR3 region has 16 residues. CDR1 is SGHTA and CDR2 is FQGNSA in the germline V gene. The CDR3 sequence: CASSPYKVGTAYGYTF. As DNA, the CDR3 is TGTGCCAGCAGCCCCTATAAAGTCGGGACAGCTTATGGCTACACCTTC.

This rearrangement joins TRBV19 to TRBJ1-2, with D unclear. V was clipped by 1 base and J by 3 bases, with 6 bases between them. CDR1 is LNHDA and CDR2 is SQIVND in the germline V gene (reference sequence). This CDR3 is 13 amino acids long. Here the CDR3 DNA reads TGTGCCAGTAGTATAGGTGGAGACTATGGCTACACCTTC. Encoded protein: CASSIGGDYGYTF.

The gene calls are TRBV15 and TRBJ1-2, with 9 positions matching TRBD1. Germline V CDR1 and CDR2: LNHNV, YYDKDF (reference sequence). V dropped 8 bases and J dropped 2; count of bases not matched to a gene: 15. The CDR3 totals 17 residues. Here the CDR3 DNA reads TGTGCCACCGGGACAGGGAAAACTTGGGGTCCCAACTATGGCTACACCTTC. Encoded protein: CATGTGKTWGPNYGYTF.

V usage is TRBV18 and J usage is TRBJ2-1, with TRBD2 matching 8 bases. The CDR3 extends over 17 amino acids. The junction had 14 bases not matched to a gene; V was cut back by 0 bases and J by 10 bases. Germline CDR1 KGHSH, CDR2 LQKENI. The CDR3 bases are TGTGCCAGCTCACCACCTCCGGGAGGGACCCAATCGTGGGAGCAGTTCTTC. Encoded protein: CASSPPPGGTQSWEQFF.

J is TRBJ2-3 and V is TRBV11-2; 8 positions match TRBD2. The CDR3 covers 15 residues. Trimming removed 4 bases from V and 1 base from J; junction bases left unmatched: 4. Germline-derived CDR1 and CDR2 are SGHAT and FQNNGV. CDR3 amino acids: CASSYTSGGTDTQYF. The CDR3, as DNA: TGTGCCAGCAGCTATACTAGCGGCGGCACAGATACGCAGTATTTT.

The V gene is TRBV29-1, the J gene TRBJ2-2; a weak D match, TRBD1 (6 bases). Germline CDR1 reads SQVTM; CDR2 reads ANQGSEA. This CDR3 is built from 15 residues. V was trimmed by 2 bases and J by 2 bases, leaving 12 bases between them. CDR3 in DNA: TGCAGCGTTGAAAATACCGGGACAAACACCGGGGAGCTGTTTTTT. It is translated as CSVENTGTNTGELFF.

Worth noting for this clone: One end of the junction does not line up with germline, which may come from a read error. Other DNA sequences from this sample encode an identical CDR3 as well. This chain links TRBV15 with TRBJ1-1; D may be TRBD1 (6 bases). Germline V CDR1 and CDR2: LNHNV, YYDKDF (reference sequence). The CDR3 runs to 16 residues. The CDR3 region has the DNA TGTGCCACCAGTAGAGGAGAATATCGGGGGGACACTGAAGCCTTCTTT. The encoded protein is CATSRGEYRGDTEAFF.

This chain links TRBV9 with TRBJ2-5; D might be TRBD2 (7 bases). Germline lookup yields CDR1 SGDLS and CDR2 YYNGEE. The CDR3 runs 14 residues. The germline V and J ends were trimmed by 3 bases and 5 bases, with 14 bases remaining between them. CDR3 bases: TGTGCCAGCAGCGAGGGGGGGGTAGCGGAGACCCAGTACTTC. Its translation: CASSEGGVAETQYF. The complete variable domain, with remaining parts taken from reference TRBV9 and TRBJ2-5, reads DSGVTQTPKHLITATGQRVTLRCSPRSGDLSVYWYQQSLDQGLQFLIQYYNGEERAKGNILERFSAQQFPDLHSELNLSSLELGDSALYFCASSEGGVAETQYFGPGTRLLVL.

This clone was recorded once. The genes are TRBV10-3 and TRBJ2-3; D is perhaps TRBD2 (5 bases). From germline, CDR1 is ENHRY and CDR2 SYGVKD. The CDR3 is made up of 13 amino acids. Trimming left V 8 bases short and J 3 bases short, with 12 bases between. In nucleotides, the CDR3 is TGTGCCATCCAAGCGGTAGGGACAGATACGCAGTATTTT. Translating it yields CAIQAVGTDTQYF.

The chain recombines TRBV6-5 with TRBJ2-3; 10 bases fit TRBD2. Germline V gene sequence: CDR1 MNHEY, CDR2 SVGAGI. CDR3 length: 15 residues. V lost 2 bases and J lost 6; bases outside the gene matches: 5. In DNA form, the CDR3 reads TGTGCCAGCAGTTACATAGCTAGCGGGGGTGATACGCAGTATTTT. Translated, it gives CASSYIASGGDTQYF.

The chain has TRBV7-2 and TRBJ2-3; D may be TRBD1 (5 bases). The CDR3 is 14 residues long. Trimming cost V 0 bases and J 1 base, with 5 bases left between them. Germline V gene lookup returns CDR1 SGHTA and CDR2 FQGNSA. Here the CDR3 DNA reads TGTGCCAGCAGCTTAGCCAGGGGCACAGATACGCAGTATTTT. Protein sequence: CASSLARGTDTQYF.

J is TRBJ1-6 and V is TRBV28; TRBD1 might be the D (5 bases). Germline values: CDR1 MDHEN, CDR2 SYDVKM. The CDR3 is made up of 16 amino acids. The V and J ends lost 5 bases and 7 bases respectively, with 18 bases between them. For the CDR3, the DNA is TGTGCCAGCAGTCCCGGACCCCCGAAGGGGAATTCACCCCTCCACTTT. Translation gives CASSPGPPKGNSPLHF. Using reference TRBV28 and TRBJ1-6 for the parts outside the CDR3, the full variable domain is DVKVTQSSRYLVKRTGEKVFLECVQDMDHENMFWYRQDPGLGLRLIYFSYDVKMKEKGDIPEGYSVSREKKERFSLILESASTNQTSMYLCASSPGPPKGNSPLHFGNGTRLTVT.

This clone counts as medium-sized. This chain joins TRBV7-9 and TRBJ2-7; D may be TRBD2 (6 bases). V was clipped by 4 bases and J by 3 bases, with 16 bases between them. In germline, CDR1 is SEHNR, CDR2 FQNEAQ (reference sequence). The CDR3 runs 15 residues. The CDR3 is CASSSGGGGFYEQYV. DNA of the CDR3: TGTGCCAGCAGCTCCGGGGGTGGGGGTTTCTACGAGCAGTACGTC.

The V and J genes are TRBV11-1 and TRBJ2-5; the D gene is possibly TRBD1 (5 bases). The germline V gene encodes CDR1 SGHAT and CDR2 FQDESV (reference sequence). The CDR3 consists of 13 residues. Trimming stripped 2 bases from V and 5 bases from J, with 9 bases between. CDR3 loop: CASSLWTPETQYF. DNA for the CDR3: TGTGCCAGCAGCTTATGGACACCCGAGACCCAGTACTTC.

CDR3 coding DNA: TGTGCCAGCAGCACCGGACAGGGGCTGTTTTTT. Residues: CASSTGQGLFF. The chain is built from TRBV7-9 and TRBJ2-2; TRBD1 matches 8 bases. The CDR3 has 11 residues. Trimming cost V 5 bases and J 13 bases; bases outside gene matches: 3. The V gene's germline CDR1 is SEHNR and CDR2 FQNEAQ (reference sequence).

In this sample, this clone turned up once. V is TRBV19 and J is TRBJ1-1; TRBD1 might be the D (6 bases). The CDR3 consists of 15 residues. The V end was cut by 5 bases, the J end by 4 bases, with 17 bases between. The germline gives CDR1 LNHDA, CDR2 SQIVND (reference sequence). CDR3 DNA sequence: TGTGCCAGTAGTCCACCGCAGGGGTGGTTCACTGAAGCTTTCTTT. It yields the protein CASSPPQGWFTEAFF. Together with reference TRBV19 and TRBJ1-1, the CDR3 gives the full variable domain: DGGITQSPKYLFRKEGQNVTLSCEQNLNHDAMYWYRQDPGQGLRLIYYSQIVNDFQKGDIAEGYSVSREKKESFPLTVTSAQKNPTAFYLCASSPPQGWFTEAFFGQGTRLTVV.